Listed below are T cell receptor beta chains from one sample, sequenced in a study of blood T cells in healthy people across ages. In TCRdb, the 5' RACE reads were re-called with MiXCR into one record per CDR3 protein. The table records under 2,000,000 distinct CDR3 sequences, about 50% of them present only once. The specimen was blood. Source of these receptors: a middle-aged woman in good health. The CDR3 runs from the conserved cysteine through the conserved F or W. Fields, in order: CDR3 length, D gene, V gene, J gene, clone size, CDR3 DNA, CDR3 protein. The D gene is left open where the match is weak. Part of the rows lack a size; the others show once, few, many or a class for expanded clones.

cdr3_length: 13; d_call: .; v_call: TRBV6-2/TRBV6-3; j_call: TRBJ2-5; clone_size: .; cdr3_nt: TGTGCCAGCAGCCCGGGATTGTCAGGGACCCAGTACTTC; cdr3_aa: CASSPGLSGTQYF
cdr3_length: 17; d_call: .; v_call: TRBV21-1; j_call: TRBJ2-7; clone_size: .; cdr3_nt: TGTGCCAGCAGCAAAGGGGGCGCGGAACTTTCCTCCTACGAGCAGTACTTC; cdr3_aa: CASSKGGAELSSYEQYF
cdr3_length: 13; d_call: .; v_call: TRBV13; j_call: TRBJ1-4; clone_size: .; cdr3_nt: TGTGCCAGCAGCCTCCGACAGGTGAAAAGACTGTTTTTT; cdr3_aa: CASSLRQVKRLFF
cdr3_length: 17; d_call: .; v_call: TRBV11-2; j_call: TRBJ2-3; clone_size: .; cdr3_nt: TGTGCCAGCAGCTTAGATTCCGGGAGCTTCGGGGCAGAGACGCAGTATTTT; cdr3_aa: CASSLDSGSFGAETQYF
cdr3_length: 16; d_call: .; v_call: TRBV4-3; j_call: TRBJ2-3; clone_size: .; cdr3_nt: TGCGCCAGCAGCCAAGAGGGGGCTAGTAAAACAGATACGCAGTATTTT; cdr3_aa: CASSQEGASKTDTQYF
cdr3_length: 11; d_call: .; v_call: TRBV29-1; j_call: TRBJ1-1; clone_size: .; cdr3_nt: TGCAGCGGGGCTAGGAACACTGAAGCTTTCTTT; cdr3_aa: CSGARNTEAFF
cdr3_length: 15; d_call: .; v_call: TRBV6-2/TRBV6-3; j_call: TRBJ2-5; clone_size: .; cdr3_nt: TGTGCCAGCAGTAAACATACAGGGAATTCTGAGACCCAGTACTTC; cdr3_aa: CASSKHTGNSETQYF
cdr3_length: 18; d_call: .; v_call: TRBV24-1; j_call: TRBJ2-6; clone_size: .; cdr3_nt: TGTGCCACCAGTGATTTCGGGGGGCTGTCCTCTGGGGCCAACGTCCTGACTTTC; cdr3_aa: CATSDFGGLSSGANVLTF
cdr3_length: 13; d_call: .; v_call: TRBV14; j_call: TRBJ1-1; clone_size: once; cdr3_nt: TGTGCCAGCAGCCCGCGAAATGAAATTGAAGCTTTCTTT; cdr3_aa: CASSPRNEIEAFF
cdr3_length: 15; d_call: .; v_call: TRBV5-1; j_call: TRBJ1-2; clone_size: .; cdr3_nt: TGCGCCAGCAGCCGCGACCTTCCTGGCCTCTATGGCTACACCTTC; cdr3_aa: CASSRDLPGLYGYTF
cdr3_length: 15; d_call: TRBD1; v_call: TRBV2; j_call: TRBJ1-5; clone_size: .; cdr3_nt: TGTGCCAGCAGTGAAGACAGGGGTTTCAATCAGCCCCAGCATTTT; cdr3_aa: CASSEDRGFNQPQHF
cdr3_length: 17; d_call: .; v_call: TRBV4-3; j_call: TRBJ2-6; clone_size: few; cdr3_nt: TGCGCCAGCAGCCAAGATATTACTATCTCTGGGGCCAACGTCCTGACTTTC; cdr3_aa: CASSQDITISGANVLTF
cdr3_length: 15; d_call: TRBD1; v_call: TRBV4-3; j_call: TRBJ2-7; clone_size: few; cdr3_nt: TGCGCCAGCAGCCATCCAGGGGGAAGAACCTACGAGCAGTACTTC; cdr3_aa: CASSHPGGRTYEQYF
cdr3_length: 13; d_call: .; v_call: TRBV28; j_call: TRBJ2-7; clone_size: .; cdr3_nt: TGTGCCAGCATAGAGCGGCAAGCCTACGAGCAGTACTTC; cdr3_aa: CASIERQAYEQYF
cdr3_length: 17; d_call: TRBD2; v_call: TRBV12-3/TRBV12-4; j_call: TRBJ2-3; clone_size: .; cdr3_nt: TGTGCCAGCAGTTTACAAAGCGGGGGGGTGGGCACAGATACGCAGTATTTT; cdr3_aa: CASSLQSGGVGTDTQYF
cdr3_length: 15; d_call: TRBD1; v_call: TRBV20-1; j_call: TRBJ1-6; clone_size: .; cdr3_nt: TGCAGTGCTCGGACAGGGGGGGCCCTCAATTCACCCCTCCACTTT; cdr3_aa: CSARTGGALNSPLHF
cdr3_length: 17; d_call: TRBD1; v_call: TRBV5-1; j_call: TRBJ2-6; clone_size: .; cdr3_nt: TGCGCCAGCAGCTTGGAGAGACAGGGGTCTGGGGCCAACGTCCAGACTTTC; cdr3_aa: CASSLERQGSGANVQTF
cdr3_length: 15; d_call: .; v_call: TRBV7-6; j_call: TRBJ2-3; clone_size: .; cdr3_nt: TGTGCCAGCAGCCCCAGGGGTGATGGCACAGATACGCAGTATTTT; cdr3_aa: CASSPRGDGTDTQYF
cdr3_length: 13; d_call: .; v_call: TRBV6-6; j_call: TRBJ1-2; clone_size: once; cdr3_nt: TGTGCCAGCAGTTACTCGATAACCTATGGCTACACCTTC; cdr3_aa: CASSYSITYGYTF
cdr3_length: 15; d_call: .; v_call: TRBV11-2; j_call: TRBJ1-2; clone_size: few; cdr3_nt: TGTGCCAGCAGCTTAGAAGCCCACAGGGACTATGGCTACACCTTC; cdr3_aa: CASSLEAHRDYGYTF
cdr3_length: 13; d_call: .; v_call: TRBV7-2; j_call: TRBJ1-2; clone_size: few; cdr3_nt: TGTGCCAGCAGCTTAGGGGGGGAGGGTGGCTACACCTTC; cdr3_aa: CASSLGGEGGYTF
cdr3_length: 14; d_call: TRBD2; v_call: TRBV20-1; j_call: TRBJ2-1; clone_size: .; cdr3_nt: TGCAGTGCTGAGAGACTAGCGGGAGACAATGAGCAGTTCTTC; cdr3_aa: CSAERLAGDNEQFF
cdr3_length: 14; d_call: .; v_call: TRBV27; j_call: TRBJ2-5; clone_size: .; cdr3_nt: TGTGCCAGCAGAAATGTTGCGAATGAAGAGACCCAGTACTTC; cdr3_aa: CASRNVANEETQYF
cdr3_length: 11; d_call: TRBD1; v_call: TRBV6-5; j_call: TRBJ2-7; clone_size: .; cdr3_nt: TGTGCCACCGAGACAGGGGACGAGCAGTACTTC; cdr3_aa: CATETGDEQYF
cdr3_length: 15; d_call: .; v_call: TRBV25-1; j_call: TRBJ2-3; clone_size: .; cdr3_nt: TGTGCCAGCAGTGGGAACCAGGGTTACGCAGATACGCAGTATTTT; cdr3_aa: CASSGNQGYADTQYF
cdr3_length: 14; d_call: TRBD2; v_call: TRBV10-3; j_call: TRBJ2-3; clone_size: few; cdr3_nt: TGTGCCATCAAGGAAGCGGGGGGCACAGATACGCAGTATTTT; cdr3_aa: CAIKEAGGTDTQYF
cdr3_length: 12; d_call: .; v_call: TRBV6-5; j_call: TRBJ1-2; clone_size: .; cdr3_nt: TGTGCCAGCAGTTACGCCAACTATGGCTACACCTTC; cdr3_aa: CASSYANYGYTF
cdr3_length: 15; d_call: TRBD1; v_call: TRBV28; j_call: TRBJ1-6; clone_size: .; cdr3_nt: TGTGCCAGCAGTCCCCGGACAGGGGTTAATTCACCCCTCCACTTT; cdr3_aa: CASSPRTGVNSPLHF
cdr3_length: 18; d_call: .; v_call: TRBV7-6; j_call: TRBJ2-4; clone_size: .; cdr3_nt: TGTGCCAGCAGCTTAATGGCGCCCTCGACAGTAGCCAAAAACATTCAGTACTTC; cdr3_aa: CASSLMAPSTVAKNIQYF
cdr3_length: 14; d_call: TRBD2; v_call: TRBV20-1; j_call: TRBJ2-1; clone_size: few; cdr3_nt: TGCAGTGCACCGACTAGCGGGGGGGCCGGTGAGCAGTTCTTC; cdr3_aa: CSAPTSGGAGEQFF
cdr3_length: 15; d_call: TRBD1; v_call: TRBV6-2/TRBV6-3; j_call: TRBJ2-1; clone_size: .; cdr3_nt: TGTGCCAGCAGCGACCCCGGGACAGGCTCCAATGAGCAGTTCTTC; cdr3_aa: CASSDPGTGSNEQFF
cdr3_length: 12; d_call: .; v_call: TRBV29-1; j_call: TRBJ1-2; clone_size: .; cdr3_nt: TGCAGCGTCTTCCCCGGGACCTGGGGCTACACCTTC; cdr3_aa: CSVFPGTWGYTF
cdr3_length: 15; d_call: .; v_call: TRBV28; j_call: TRBJ2-5; clone_size: few; cdr3_nt: TGTGCCAGCATTAGATACGGGGGAAGCGCGGAGACCCAGTACTTC; cdr3_aa: CASIRYGGSAETQYF
cdr3_length: 16; d_call: .; v_call: TRBV12-3/TRBV12-4; j_call: TRBJ1-5; clone_size: .; cdr3_nt: TGTGCCAGCAGTGTCAGGAGTCTGGATAGCAATCAGCCCCAGCATTTT; cdr3_aa: CASSVRSLDSNQPQHF
cdr3_length: 13; d_call: .; v_call: TRBV28; j_call: TRBJ1-2; clone_size: .; cdr3_nt: TGTGCCAGCACCCCCCTGGAATATTTTGGCTACACCTTC; cdr3_aa: CASTPLEYFGYTF
cdr3_length: 14; d_call: .; v_call: TRBV14; j_call: TRBJ2-3; clone_size: .; cdr3_nt: TGTGCCAGCAGCGTCGGGAGACACACAGATACGCAGTATTTT; cdr3_aa: CASSVGRHTDTQYF
cdr3_length: 15; d_call: TRBD2; v_call: TRBV7-6; j_call: TRBJ2-5; clone_size: many; cdr3_nt: TGTGCCAGCAGCTTAGGACTAGCGGCCTCAGAGACCCAGTACTTC; cdr3_aa: CASSLGLAASETQYF
cdr3_length: 14; d_call: TRBD1; v_call: TRBV15; j_call: TRBJ2-5; clone_size: .; cdr3_nt: TGTGCCACCAGCCTCGACAGGGGGCAAGAGACCCAGTACTTC; cdr3_aa: CATSLDRGQETQYF
cdr3_length: 16; d_call: TRBD2; v_call: TRBV15; j_call: TRBJ2-3; clone_size: few; cdr3_nt: TGTGCCACCAGCAGAGAATCTAGCGGGGGGGCAGATACGCAGTATTTT; cdr3_aa: CATSRESSGGADTQYF
cdr3_length: 15; d_call: TRBD1; v_call: TRBV28; j_call: TRBJ1-5; clone_size: .; cdr3_nt: TGTGCCAGCAGATTTGGGACAGGGGGATCTCAGCCCCAGCATTTT; cdr3_aa: CASRFGTGGSQPQHF
cdr3_length: 15; d_call: .; v_call: TRBV20-1; j_call: TRBJ2-7; clone_size: once; cdr3_nt: TGCAGTGCTAGAGATCACTGGGGGGCTCACAATGAGCAGTACTTC; cdr3_aa: CSARDHWGAHNEQYF
cdr3_length: 13; d_call: .; v_call: TRBV4-2; j_call: TRBJ2-5; clone_size: many; cdr3_nt: TGTGCCAGCAGCCAAGATGGCCGAGAGACCCAGTACTTC; cdr3_aa: CASSQDGRETQYF